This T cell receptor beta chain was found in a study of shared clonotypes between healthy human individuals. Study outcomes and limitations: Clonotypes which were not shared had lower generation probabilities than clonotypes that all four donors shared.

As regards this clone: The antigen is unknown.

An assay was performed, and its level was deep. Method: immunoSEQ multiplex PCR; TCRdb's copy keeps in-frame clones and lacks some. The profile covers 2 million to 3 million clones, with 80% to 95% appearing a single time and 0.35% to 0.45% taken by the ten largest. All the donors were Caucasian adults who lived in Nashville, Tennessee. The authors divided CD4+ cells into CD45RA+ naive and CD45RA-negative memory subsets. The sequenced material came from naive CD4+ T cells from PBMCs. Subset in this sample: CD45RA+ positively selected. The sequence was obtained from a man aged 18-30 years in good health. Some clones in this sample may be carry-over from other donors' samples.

DNA of the CDR3: TGTGCCAGCTCACCCTGGACGAACACCGGGGAGCTGTTTTTT. This gives the protein CASSPWTNTGELFF. This chain joins TRBV18 and TRBJ2-2; D is ambiguous. This CDR3 region has 14 residues. Germline V gene sequence: CDR1 KGHSH, CDR2 LQKENI. Trimming removed 3 bases from V and 0 bases from J, with 5 bases in between.